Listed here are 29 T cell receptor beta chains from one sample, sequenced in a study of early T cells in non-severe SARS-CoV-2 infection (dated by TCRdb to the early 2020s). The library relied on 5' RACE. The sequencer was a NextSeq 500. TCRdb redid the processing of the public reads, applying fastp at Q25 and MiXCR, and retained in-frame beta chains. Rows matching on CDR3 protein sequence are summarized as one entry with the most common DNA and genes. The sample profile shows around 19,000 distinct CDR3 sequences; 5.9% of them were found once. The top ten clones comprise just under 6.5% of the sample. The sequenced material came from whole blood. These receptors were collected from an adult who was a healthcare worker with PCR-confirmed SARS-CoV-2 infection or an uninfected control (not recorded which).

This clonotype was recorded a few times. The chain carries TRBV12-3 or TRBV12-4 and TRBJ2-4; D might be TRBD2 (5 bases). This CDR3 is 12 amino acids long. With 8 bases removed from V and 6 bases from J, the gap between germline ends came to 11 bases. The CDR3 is CASGHEGNIQYF. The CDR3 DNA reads TGTGCCAGCGGTCACGAGGGAAACATTCAGTACTTC.

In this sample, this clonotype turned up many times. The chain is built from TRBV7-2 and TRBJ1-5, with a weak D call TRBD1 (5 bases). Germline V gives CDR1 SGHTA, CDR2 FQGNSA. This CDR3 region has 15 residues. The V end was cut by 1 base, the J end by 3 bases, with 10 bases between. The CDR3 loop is CASSLVVGANQPQHF. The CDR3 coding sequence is TGTGCCAGCAGCTTAGTAGTAGGGGCCAATCAGCCCCAGCATTTT.

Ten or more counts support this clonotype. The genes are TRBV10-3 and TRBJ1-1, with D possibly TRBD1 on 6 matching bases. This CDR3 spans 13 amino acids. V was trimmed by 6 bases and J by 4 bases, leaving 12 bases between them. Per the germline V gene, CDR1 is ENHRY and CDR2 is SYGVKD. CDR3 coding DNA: TGTGCCATCAGGACAGGTTTGGGCACTGAAGCTTTCTTT. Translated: CAIRTGLGTEAFF.

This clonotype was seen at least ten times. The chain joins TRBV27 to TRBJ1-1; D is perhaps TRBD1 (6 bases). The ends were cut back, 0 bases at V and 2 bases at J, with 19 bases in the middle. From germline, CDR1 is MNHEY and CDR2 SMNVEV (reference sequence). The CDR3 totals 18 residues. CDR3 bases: TGTGCCAGCAGTTTATCTGTAGCCGGTGGGGGCGGTAACACTGAAGCTTTCTTT. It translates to CASSLSVAGGGGNTEAFF.

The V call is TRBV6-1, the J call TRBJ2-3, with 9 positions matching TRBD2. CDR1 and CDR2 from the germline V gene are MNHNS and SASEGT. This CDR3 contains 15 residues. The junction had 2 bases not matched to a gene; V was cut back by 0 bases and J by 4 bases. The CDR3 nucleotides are TGTGCCAGCAGTGAAGCTAGCGGGAGCCCAGATACGCAGTATTTT. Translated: CASSEASGSPDTQYF.

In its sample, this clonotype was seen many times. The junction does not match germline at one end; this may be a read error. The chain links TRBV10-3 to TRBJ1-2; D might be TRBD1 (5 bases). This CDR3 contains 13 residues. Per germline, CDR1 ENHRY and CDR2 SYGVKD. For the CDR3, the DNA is TGTGCCATCAATGAGGGACCTGGATACGGCTACACCTTC. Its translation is CAINEGPGYGYTF.

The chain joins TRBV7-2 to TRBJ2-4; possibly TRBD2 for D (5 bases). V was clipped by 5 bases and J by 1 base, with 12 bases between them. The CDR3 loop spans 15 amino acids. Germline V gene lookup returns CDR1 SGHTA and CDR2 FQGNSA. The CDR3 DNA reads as TGTGCCAGCAGCCCGGACTTCCTTGCCAAAAACATTCAGTACTTC. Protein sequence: CASSPDFLAKNIQYF.

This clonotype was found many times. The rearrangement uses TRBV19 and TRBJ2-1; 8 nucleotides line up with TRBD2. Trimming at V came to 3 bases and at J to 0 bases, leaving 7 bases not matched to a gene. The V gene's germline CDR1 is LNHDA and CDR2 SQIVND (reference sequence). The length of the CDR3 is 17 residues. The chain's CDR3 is CASSMGGGGSSYNEQFF. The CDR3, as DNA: TGTGCCAGTAGTATGGGCGGCGGGGGGAGCTCCTACAATGAGCAGTTCTTC.

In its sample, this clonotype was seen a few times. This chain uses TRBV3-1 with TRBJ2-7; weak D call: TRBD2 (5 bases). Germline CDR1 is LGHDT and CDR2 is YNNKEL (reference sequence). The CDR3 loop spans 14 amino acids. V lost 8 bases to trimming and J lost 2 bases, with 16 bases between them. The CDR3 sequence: CASSLALGPYEQYF. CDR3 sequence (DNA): TGTGCCAGCTCCCTGGCACTAGGCCCCTACGAGCAGTACTTC.

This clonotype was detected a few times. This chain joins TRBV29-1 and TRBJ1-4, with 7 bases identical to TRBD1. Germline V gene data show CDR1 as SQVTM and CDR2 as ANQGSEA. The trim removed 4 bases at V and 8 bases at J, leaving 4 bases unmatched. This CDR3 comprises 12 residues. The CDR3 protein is CSVGGGGEKLFF. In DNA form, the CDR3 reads TGCAGCGTTGGAGGGGGCGGAGAAAAACTGTTTTTT.

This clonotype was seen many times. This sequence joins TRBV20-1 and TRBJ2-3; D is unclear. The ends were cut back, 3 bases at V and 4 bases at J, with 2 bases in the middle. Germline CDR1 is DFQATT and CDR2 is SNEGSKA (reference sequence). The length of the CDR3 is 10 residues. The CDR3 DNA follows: TGCAGTGCTAGCTCAGATACGCAGTATTTT. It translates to CSASSDTQYF.

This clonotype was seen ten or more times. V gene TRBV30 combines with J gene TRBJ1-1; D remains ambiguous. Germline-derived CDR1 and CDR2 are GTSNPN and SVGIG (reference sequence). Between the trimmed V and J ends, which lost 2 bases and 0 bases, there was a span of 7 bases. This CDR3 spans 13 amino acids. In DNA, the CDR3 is TGTGCCTGGAGTAAGGTTTTGAACACTGAAGCTTTCTTT. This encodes CAWSKVLNTEAFF.

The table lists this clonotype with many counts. The CDR3 region is CASSPPKAGQETQYF. The CDR3 DNA is TGTGCCAGCTCACCACCGAAAGCGGGCCAAGAGACCCAGTACTTC. The V call is TRBV18, the J call TRBJ2-5; D possibly corresponds to TRBD2 (6 bases). Germline values: CDR1 KGHSH, CDR2 LQKENI. The CDR3 extends over 15 amino acids. Trimming pared 0 bases from V and 1 base from J, leaving 9 bases between.

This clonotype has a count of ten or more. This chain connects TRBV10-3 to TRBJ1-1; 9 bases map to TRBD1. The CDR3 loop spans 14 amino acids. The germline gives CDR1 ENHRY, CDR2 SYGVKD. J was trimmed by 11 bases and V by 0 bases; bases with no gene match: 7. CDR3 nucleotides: TGTGCCATCAGTGAGTCCCGGGACAGGGAATGGGCTTTCTTT. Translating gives CAISESRDREWAFF.

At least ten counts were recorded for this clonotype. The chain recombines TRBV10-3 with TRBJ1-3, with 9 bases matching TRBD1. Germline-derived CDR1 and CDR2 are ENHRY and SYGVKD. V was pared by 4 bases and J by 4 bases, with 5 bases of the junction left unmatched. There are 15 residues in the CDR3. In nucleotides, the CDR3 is TGTGCCATCAGTGCGGGACAGGGTCTGGGAAACACCATATATTTT. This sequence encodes CAISAGQGLGNTIYF.

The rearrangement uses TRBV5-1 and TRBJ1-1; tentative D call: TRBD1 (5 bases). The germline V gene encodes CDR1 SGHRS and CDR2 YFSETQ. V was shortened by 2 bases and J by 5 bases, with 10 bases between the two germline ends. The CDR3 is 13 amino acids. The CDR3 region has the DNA TGCGCCAGCAGCTTTGGGGGTGGGACTGAAGCTTTCTTT. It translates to CASSFGGGTEAFF.

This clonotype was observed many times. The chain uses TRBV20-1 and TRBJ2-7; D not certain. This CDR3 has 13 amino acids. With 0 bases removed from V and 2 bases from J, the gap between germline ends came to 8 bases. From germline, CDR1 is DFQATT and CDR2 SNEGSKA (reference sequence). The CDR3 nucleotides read TGCAGTGCTAGAGATATAAATGCCTACGAGCAGTACTTC. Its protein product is CSARDINAYEQYF.

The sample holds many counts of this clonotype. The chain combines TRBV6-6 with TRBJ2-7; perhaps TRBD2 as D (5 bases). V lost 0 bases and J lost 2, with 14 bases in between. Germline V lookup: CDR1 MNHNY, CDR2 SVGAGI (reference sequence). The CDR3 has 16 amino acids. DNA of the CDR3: TGTGCCAGCAGTTACTCGGTCGGGGATCCCACCTACGAGCAGTACTTC. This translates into CASSYSVGDPTYEQYF.

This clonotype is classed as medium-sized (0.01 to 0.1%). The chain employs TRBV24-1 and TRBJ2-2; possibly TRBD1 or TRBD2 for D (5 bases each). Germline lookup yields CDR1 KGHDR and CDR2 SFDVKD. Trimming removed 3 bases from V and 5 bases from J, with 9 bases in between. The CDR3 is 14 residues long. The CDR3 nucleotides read TGTGCCACCAGTGATGGGGACCGAACCGGGGAGCTGTTTTTT. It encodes CATSDGDRTGELFF.

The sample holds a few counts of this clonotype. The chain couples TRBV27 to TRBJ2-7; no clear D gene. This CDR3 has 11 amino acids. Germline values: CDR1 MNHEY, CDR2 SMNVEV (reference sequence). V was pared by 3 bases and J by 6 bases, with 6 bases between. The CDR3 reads CASSFGVEQYF. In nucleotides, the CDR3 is TGTGCCAGCAGTTTTGGGGTCGAGCAGTACTTC.

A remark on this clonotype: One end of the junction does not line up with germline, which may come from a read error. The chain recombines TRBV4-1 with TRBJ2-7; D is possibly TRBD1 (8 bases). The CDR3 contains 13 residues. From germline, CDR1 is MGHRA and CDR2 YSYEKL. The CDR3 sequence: CASSPDRDYGQYF. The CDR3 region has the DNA TGCGCCAGCAGCCCGGACAGGGACTACGGGCAGTACTTC.

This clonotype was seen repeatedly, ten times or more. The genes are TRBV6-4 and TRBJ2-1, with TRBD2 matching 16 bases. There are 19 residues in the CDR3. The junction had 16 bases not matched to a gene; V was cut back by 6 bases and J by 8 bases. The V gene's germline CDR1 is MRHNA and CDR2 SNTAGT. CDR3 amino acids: CASSPGDPGLAGGPHEQFF. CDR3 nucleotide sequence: TGTGCCAGCAGCCCAGGGGACCCGGGACTAGCGGGAGGGCCACATGAGCAGTTCTTC.

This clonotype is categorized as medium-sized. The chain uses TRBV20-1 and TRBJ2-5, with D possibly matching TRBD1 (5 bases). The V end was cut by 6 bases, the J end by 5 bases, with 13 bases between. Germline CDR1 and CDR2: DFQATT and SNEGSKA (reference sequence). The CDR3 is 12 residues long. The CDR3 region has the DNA TGCAGTGCGAGTGGGTCAGGGGAGACCCAGTACTTC. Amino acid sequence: CSASGSGETQYF.

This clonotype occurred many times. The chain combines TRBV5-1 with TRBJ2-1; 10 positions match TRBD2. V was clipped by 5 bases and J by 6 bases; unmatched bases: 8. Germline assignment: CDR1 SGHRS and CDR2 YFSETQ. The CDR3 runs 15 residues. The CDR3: CASRLAGKSSNEQFF. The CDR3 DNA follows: TGCGCCAGCAGACTAGCGGGAAAAAGCAGCAATGAGCAGTTCTTC.

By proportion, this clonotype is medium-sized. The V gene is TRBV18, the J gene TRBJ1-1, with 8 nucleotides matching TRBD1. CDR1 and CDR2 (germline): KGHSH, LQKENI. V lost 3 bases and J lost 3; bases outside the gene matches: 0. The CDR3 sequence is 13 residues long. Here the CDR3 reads CASSPGQDTEAFF. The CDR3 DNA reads TGTGCCAGCTCACCGGGACAGGACACTGAAGCTTTCTTT.

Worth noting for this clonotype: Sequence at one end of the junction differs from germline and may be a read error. The CDR3 spells CASSQTSKEWSF. DNA for the CDR3: TGTGCTAGCAGCCAGACTAGCAAAGAGTGGAGCTTC. V and J are TRBV7-9 and TRBJ2-7; 7 bases line up with TRBD2. The CDR3 loop spans 12 amino acids. Germline V gene sequence: CDR1 SEHNR, CDR2 FQNEAQ (reference sequence).

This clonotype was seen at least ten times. CDR3 protein: CASSYSAGADEQYF. CDR3 DNA sequence: TGTGCCAGCAGCTATTCAGCGGGAGCGGACGAGCAGTACTTC. The genes are TRBV27 and TRBJ2-7, with 8 positions matching TRBD2. Germline loops: CDR1 MNHEY, CDR2 SMNVEV (reference sequence). The CDR3 has 14 residues. V lost 6 bases and J lost 5; bases outside the gene matches: 9.

The CDR3 region has the DNA TGTGCCTGGAGCGCCCCGGGACGGATCTCCTACGAGCAGTACTTC. Its protein product is CAWSAPGRISYEQYF. The chain uses TRBV30 and TRBJ2-7; the D call may be TRBD1 or TRBD2 (5 bases each). CDR1 is GTSNPN and CDR2 is SVGIG in the germline V gene (reference sequence). Trimming cost V 3 bases and J 0 bases, with 15 bases left between them. The CDR3 contains 15 residues.

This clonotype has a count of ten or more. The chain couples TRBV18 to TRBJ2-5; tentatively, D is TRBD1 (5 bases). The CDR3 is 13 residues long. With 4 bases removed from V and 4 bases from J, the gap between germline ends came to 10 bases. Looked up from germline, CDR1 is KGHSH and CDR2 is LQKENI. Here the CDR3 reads CASSLQERETQYF. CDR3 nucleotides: TGTGCCAGCTCACTACAGGAGCGAGAGACCCAGTACTTC.